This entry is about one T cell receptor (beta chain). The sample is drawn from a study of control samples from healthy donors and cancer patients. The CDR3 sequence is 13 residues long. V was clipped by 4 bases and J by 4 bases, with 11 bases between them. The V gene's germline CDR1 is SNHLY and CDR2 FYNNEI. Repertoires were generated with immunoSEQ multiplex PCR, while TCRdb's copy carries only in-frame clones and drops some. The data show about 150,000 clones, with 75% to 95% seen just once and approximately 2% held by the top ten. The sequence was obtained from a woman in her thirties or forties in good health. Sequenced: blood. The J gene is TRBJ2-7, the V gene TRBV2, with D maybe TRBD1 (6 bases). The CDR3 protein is CASSGTEMYEQYF. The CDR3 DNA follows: TGTGCCAGCAGTGGGACAGAAATGTACGAGCAGTACTTC.